The present T cell receptor beta chain was sequenced within a study of CD8 T cells in ankylosing spondylitis. Study-level points and caveats: Within matched ankylosing spondylitis synovial fluid, disease-linked clones were reportedly significantly enriched. Earlier work had already found some motif variants in reactive arthritis synovial fluid and blood. Relatively rare in peripheral blood, disease-linked clones were also CD8+.

Molecular-barcoded quantitative 5'-RACE produced these TCR beta libraries. From the 5' RACE reads, TCRdb called clonotypes with MiXCR, one entry per CDR3 protein. There are about 200,000 distinct CDR3 sequences in the sample; roughly 13% occur only once, and approximately 15% lies in the top ten. A few counts support this clonotype. What it recognizes is unknown. Germline assignment: CDR1 SEHNR and CDR2 FQNEAQ (reference sequence). V lost 0 bases and J lost 4, with 6 bases in between. This CDR3 has 14 residues. The sequencing sample was made of blood, either unsorted or a sorted T cell fraction (not recorded which). This TCR was sampled from a male donor with ankylosing spondylitis or in good health (not recorded which). The chain links TRBV7-9 to TRBJ1-4; a weak D match, TRBD1 (6 bases). The CDR3 DNA is TGTGCCAGCAGCTTAGCGGGACATAATGAAAAACTGTTTTTT. Translating it yields CASSLAGHNEKLFF.